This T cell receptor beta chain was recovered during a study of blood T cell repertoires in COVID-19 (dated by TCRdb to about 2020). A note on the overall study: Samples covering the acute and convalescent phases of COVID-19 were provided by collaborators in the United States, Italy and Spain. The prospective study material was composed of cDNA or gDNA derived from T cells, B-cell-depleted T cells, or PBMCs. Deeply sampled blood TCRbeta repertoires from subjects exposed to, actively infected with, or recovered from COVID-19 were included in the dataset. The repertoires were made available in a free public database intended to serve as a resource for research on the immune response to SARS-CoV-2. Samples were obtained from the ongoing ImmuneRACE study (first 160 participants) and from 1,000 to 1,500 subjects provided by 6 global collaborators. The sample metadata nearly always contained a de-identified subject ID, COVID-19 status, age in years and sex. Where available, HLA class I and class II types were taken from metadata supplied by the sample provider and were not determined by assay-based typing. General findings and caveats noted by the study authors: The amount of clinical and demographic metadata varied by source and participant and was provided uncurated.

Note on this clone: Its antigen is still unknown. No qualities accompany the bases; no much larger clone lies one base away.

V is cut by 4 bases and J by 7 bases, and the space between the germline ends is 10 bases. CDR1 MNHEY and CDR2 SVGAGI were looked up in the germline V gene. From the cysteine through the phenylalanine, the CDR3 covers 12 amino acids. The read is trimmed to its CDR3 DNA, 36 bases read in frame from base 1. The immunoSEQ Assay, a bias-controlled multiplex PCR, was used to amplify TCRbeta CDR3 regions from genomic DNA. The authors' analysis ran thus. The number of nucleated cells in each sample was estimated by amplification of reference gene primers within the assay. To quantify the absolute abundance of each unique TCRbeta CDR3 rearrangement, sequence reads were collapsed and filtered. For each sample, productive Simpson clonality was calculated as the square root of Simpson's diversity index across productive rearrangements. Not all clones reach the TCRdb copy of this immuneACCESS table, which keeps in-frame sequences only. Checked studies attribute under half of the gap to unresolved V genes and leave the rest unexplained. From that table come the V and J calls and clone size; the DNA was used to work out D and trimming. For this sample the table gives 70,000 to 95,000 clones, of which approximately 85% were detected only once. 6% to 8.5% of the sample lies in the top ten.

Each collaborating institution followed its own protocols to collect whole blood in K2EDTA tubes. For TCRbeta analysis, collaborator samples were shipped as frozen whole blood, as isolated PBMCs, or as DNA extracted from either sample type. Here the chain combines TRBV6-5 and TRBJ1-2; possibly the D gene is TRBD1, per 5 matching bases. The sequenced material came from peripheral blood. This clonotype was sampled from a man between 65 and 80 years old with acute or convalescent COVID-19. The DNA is TGTGCCAGCAGTTTCAGGGAGGGTGGCTACACCTTC. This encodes CASSFREGGYTF.